This T cell receptor (beta chain) was identified in a study of blood T cells in healthy people across ages. Broader study findings: Per million T cells, TCR beta diversity dropped about linearly as age rose.

Per the germline V gene, CDR1 is MGHRA and CDR2 is YSYEKL. This CDR3 comprises 14 residues. The V end was cut by 6 bases, the J end by 6 bases, with 17 bases between. As concerns this clonotype: The target antigen is unknown.

Alongside a J-beta primer mix, a sample-barcoded 5' primer served in a second PCR lasting roughly 6 to 11 cycles. TCRdb re-called the 5' RACE reads through MiXCR, storing one row per CDR3 protein. The repertoire has 1.5 million to 2 million distinct CDR3 sequences, approximately 39% of them found once; the top ten carry 20% to 25%. Input material: blood. The receptor's source is a human donor in good health. The rearrangement uses TRBV4-1 and TRBJ1-1; the D gene is possibly TRBD1 (5 bases). The CDR3 loop reads CASRPLRDRSEAFF. CDR3 in DNA: TGCGCCAGCAGACCCCTCAGGGATAGGTCTGAAGCTTTCTTT.